The next 29 T cell receptor beta chains were all read from a single sample in a study of identical twins. TCRdb reprocessed the 5' RACE reads via MiXCR and lists one record per CDR3 protein. The table has fewer than 650,000 distinct CDR3 sequences, nearly 10% seen once. The data also belong to a second study, concerning yellow fever vaccine responses in identical twins.

The specimen sequenced was PBMCs. Source of these receptors: a woman under 30 in good health.

Concerning this clonotype itself: A much larger clone lies one base from this, so it may be a read error. The CDR3 bases are TGTGCCAGCAGTTTTGGTGGGCCTGTGAACCAAGAGACCCAGTACTTC. Translation gives CASSFGGPVNQETQYF. This chain joins TRBV12-3 or TRBV12-4 and TRBJ2-5, with D uncertain. Trimming removed 3 bases at V and 0 bases at J, with 14 bases between. This CDR3 is 16 amino acids long.

The chain has TRBV29-1 and TRBJ2-7; D might be TRBD1 (6 bases). The CDR3 consists of 12 residues. Deletions cut 7 bases from V and 2 bases from J, with 12 bases between. Germline V gene lookup returns CDR1 SQVTM and CDR2 ANQGSEA. For the CDR3, the DNA is TGCAGCGGACGGGACACCACCTACGAGCAGTACTTC. It is translated as CSGRDTTYEQYF.

The chain recombines TRBV5-6 with TRBJ2-1, with 8 bases lining up with TRBD1. The CDR3 consists of 12 residues. Trimming removed 4 bases from V and 9 bases from J; junction bases left unmatched: 3. Germline assignment: CDR1 SGHDT and CDR2 YYEEEE. The CDR3 sequence is CASSPGTGEQFF. DNA for the CDR3: TGTGCCAGCAGCCCCGGGACAGGTGAGCAGTTCTTC.

This clonotype was recorded a few times. J is TRBJ2-1 and V is TRBV11-3; D ambiguous. This CDR3 has 13 amino acids. V lost 5 bases and J 12 bases, leaving 17 bases between the germline ends. The germline V gene encodes CDR1 SGHNT and CDR2 YENEEA. The CDR3 sequence: CASSPSGSPRQFF. DNA of the CDR3: TGTGCCAGCAGCCCATCGGGTAGTCCTAGGCAGTTCTTC.

To note about this clonotype: A read error may produce the germline difference seen at one junction end. The rearrangement links TRBV28 to TRBJ2-3; D tentatively reads TRBD1 or TRBD2 (5 bases each). Germline values: CDR1 MDHEN, CDR2 SYDVKM. The length of the CDR3 is 17 residues. The CDR3: CASSPELGSLSTGTQYF. CDR3 DNA sequence: TGTGCCAGCAGTCCCGAACTAGGTTCCTTAAGCACAGGTACGCAGTATTTT.

The rearrangement joins TRBV27 to TRBJ1-1; D uncertain. Germline loops: CDR1 MNHEY, CDR2 SMNVEV (reference sequence). Trimming took 2 bases from V and 4 from J, leaving 11 bases between them. The CDR3 extends over 14 amino acids. The CDR3 reads CASSLRPEFTEAFF. The CDR3 DNA follows: TGTGCCAGCAGTTTACGGCCTGAATTCACTGAAGCTTTCTTT.

This clonotype has a count of ten or more. CDR3 in DNA: TGCAGCGTTGGGGGCGTGGGAAACACCGGGGAGCTGTTTTTT. Translated, it gives CSVGGVGNTGELFF. V usage is TRBV29-1 and J usage is TRBJ2-2, with D possibly being TRBD1 (5 bases). The CDR3 length is 14 residues. Germline V lookup: CDR1 SQVTM, CDR2 ANQGSEA. Between the trimmed V and J ends, which lost 4 bases and 2 bases, there was a span of 11 bases.

The chain employs TRBV20-1 and TRBJ2-7, with D unresolved. The germline gives CDR1 DFQATT, CDR2 SNEGSKA (reference sequence). V lost 0 bases and J 2 bases, leaving 11 bases between the germline ends. The CDR3 is 14 amino acids. The CDR3 sequence is CSARDHRRAYEQYF. The CDR3 nucleotides read TGCAGTGCTAGAGATCACCGCCGGGCCTACGAGCAGTACTTC.

This chain links TRBV5-1 with TRBJ2-5, with a possible D match to TRBD2 (5 bases). Trimming pared 1 base from V and 2 bases from J, leaving 9 bases between. In germline, CDR1 is SGHRS, CDR2 YFSETQ. The length of the CDR3 is 14 residues. Here the CDR3 DNA reads TGCGCCAGCAGCTTGTTCGGGAATCAAGAGACCCAGTACTTC. Amino acid sequence: CASSLFGNQETQYF.

This clonotype was seen at least ten times. The chain is built from TRBV7-8 and TRBJ2-5; 11 bases align to TRBD2. The germline gives CDR1 SGHVS, CDR2 FQNEAQ. The CDR3 is 16 amino acids. The J segment lost 5 bases and the V segment lost 3 bases, leaving 8 bases of the junction unmatched. The CDR3 sequence is CASSFRLAGGLETQYF. The CDR3 coding sequence is TGTGCCAGCAGCTTTCGGCTAGCGGGGGGCTTGGAGACCCAGTACTTC.

V usage is TRBV7-9 and J usage is TRBJ2-7, with 10 nucleotides matching TRBD1. The trim removed 4 bases at V and 6 bases at J, leaving 6 bases unmatched. CDR1 and CDR2 from the germline V gene are SEHNR and FQNEAQ (reference sequence). CDR3 size: 14 residues. The CDR3 bases are TGTGCCAGCAGCTCCCGGGACAGGGGTCGCGAGCAGTACTTC. Translation gives CASSSRDRGREQYF.

In its sample, this clonotype was seen a few times. The chain couples TRBV7-9 to TRBJ2-1; D might be TRBD1 or TRBD2, each matching 7 bases. The CDR3 is made up of 16 amino acids. With 3 bases removed from V and 5 bases from J, the gap between germline ends came to 17 bases. The germline V gene encodes CDR1 SEHNR and CDR2 FQNEAQ (reference sequence). CDR3 sequence: CASSFFDREGHNEQFF. The CDR3 region has the DNA TGTGCCAGCAGCTTTTTTGACAGGGAGGGCCACAATGAGCAGTTCTTC.

The chain combines TRBV7-9 with TRBJ2-3, with D tentatively TRBD1 or TRBD2 (5 bases each). There are 17 residues in the CDR3. Germline V gives CDR1 SEHNR, CDR2 FQNEAQ (reference sequence). V was pared by 5 bases and J by 2 bases, with 20 bases between. The CDR3 is CASSPPGLGDNTDTQYF. Written as DNA, the CDR3 is TGTGCCAGCAGCCCGCCGGGATTGGGGGATAACACAGATACGCAGTATTTT. Using reference TRBV7-9 and TRBJ2-3 for the parts outside the CDR3, the full variable domain is DTGVSQNPRHKITKRGQNVTFRCDPISEHNRLYWYRQTLGQGPEFLTYFQNEAQLEKSRLLSDRFSAERPKGSFSTLEIQRTEQGDSAMYLCASSPPGLGDNTDTQYFGPGTRLTVL.

This clonotype was counted a few times. The CDR3 reads CATSQEGLSTDTQYF. CDR3 in DNA: TGCGCCACCTCCCAGGAGGGGCTCAGCACAGATACGCAGTATTTT. This chain joins TRBV5-1 and TRBJ2-3, with D tentatively TRBD2 (6 bases). Germline V gene data show CDR1 as SGHRS and CDR2 as YFSETQ. Trimming removed 9 bases at V and 0 bases at J, with 17 bases between. The CDR3 runs 15 residues.

This clonotype was recorded at least ten times. The V and J genes are TRBV28 and TRBJ2-5; D remains unclear. V was trimmed by 4 bases and J by 0 bases, leaving 6 bases between them. Germline V CDR1 and CDR2: MDHEN, SYDVKM. The CDR3 totals 13 residues. The chain's CDR3 is CASSSAYQETQYF. In DNA form, the CDR3 reads TGTGCCAGCAGTTCGGCATACCAAGAGACCCAGTACTTC. Together with reference TRBV28 and TRBJ2-5, the CDR3 gives the full variable domain: DVKVTQSSRYLVKRTGEKVFLECVQDMDHENMFWYRQDPGLGLRLIYFSYDVKMKEKGDIPEGYSVSREKKERFSLILESASTNQTSMYLCASSSAYQETQYFGPGTRLLVL.

This clonotype showed up just a few times. V usage is TRBV5-6 and J usage is TRBJ2-1, with a possible D match to TRBD2 (5 bases). The ends were cut back, 4 bases at V and 1 base at J, with 15 bases in the middle. Looked up from germline, CDR1 is SGHDT and CDR2 is YYEEEE. This CDR3 contains 16 residues. The CDR3 region has the DNA TGTGCCAGCAGCCCTCTAGGCCCGGGGTCCTACAATGAGCAGTTCTTC. Translating gives CASSPLGPGSYNEQFF.

There are a few counts of this clonotype. This chain uses TRBV10-3 with TRBJ2-5; 7 bases match TRBD1. There are 13 residues in the CDR3. Germline V gene data show CDR1 as ENHRY and CDR2 as SYGVKD. With V trimmed by 6 bases and J by 5 bases, 6 bases remained unmatched. CDR3 loop: CAISLAQGETQYF. DNA for the CDR3: TGTGCCATCAGCCTAGCACAGGGGGAGACCCAGTACTTC.

This clonotype has ten or more counts. J is TRBJ2-7 and V is TRBV28, with D possibly TRBD1 on 5 matching bases. The germline V gene encodes CDR1 MDHEN and CDR2 SYDVKM. V was trimmed by 2 bases and J by 0 bases, leaving 14 bases between them. The CDR3 has 16 amino acids. The CDR3 nucleotides read TGTGCCAGCAGTTTAGTTTTGTTAGGGGCCTCCTACGAGCAGTACTTC. It yields the protein CASSLVLLGASYEQYF.

The rearrangement joins TRBV15 to TRBJ2-1; tentatively, D is TRBD2 (6 bases). V was clipped by 1 base and J by 2 bases, with 18 bases between them. Germline V lookup: CDR1 LNHNV, CDR2 YYDKDF (reference sequence). The CDR3 is 18 residues long. The CDR3 nucleotides are TGTGCCACCAGCAGAGTTGGGTTGGGACTTGATGCCTACAATGAGCAGTTCTTC. Translation gives CATSRVGLGLDAYNEQFF.

This clonotype was counted only a few times. The chain recombines TRBV20-1 with TRBJ2-7; tentatively, D is TRBD2 (5 bases). Trimming left V 0 bases short and J 4 bases short, with 22 bases between. The CDR3 consists of 17 residues. Germline CDR1 reads DFQATT; CDR2 reads SNEGSKA (reference sequence). The CDR3 nucleotides read TGCAGTGCTAGAGATTCACGGGCGCGGGTCGCATGGTACGAGCAGTACTTC. Translated, it gives CSARDSRARVAWYEQYF.

The gene calls are TRBV4-3 and TRBJ2-7; 7 nucleotides agree with TRBD2. The V gene end was trimmed by 4 bases and the J gene end by 2 bases; junction bases not matched to a gene: 11. The CDR3 is made up of 16 amino acids. Germline V gives CDR1 LGHNA, CDR2 YSLEER. The CDR3 region has the DNA TGCGCCAGCAGCCGACAACGGGCTAGCGGAACCTACGAGCAGTACTTC. It specifies CASSRQRASGTYEQYF.

This clonotype was observed many times. This chain links TRBV5-5 with TRBJ1-1; possible D gene TRBD1, 5 bases. Trimming removed 4 bases from V and 5 bases from J, with 12 bases in between. CDR3 length: 13 amino acids. Looked up from germline, CDR1 is SGHKS and CDR2 is YYEKEE (reference sequence). CDR3 bases: TGTGCCAGCAGCCCTCCATGGGGGACTGAAGCTTTCTTT. It codes for CASSPPWGTEAFF.

This clonotype was picked up many times. The rearrangement uses TRBV10-2 and TRBJ2-7; perhaps TRBD2 as D (6 bases). Trimming shortened V by 8 bases and J by 5 bases, and 19 bases separated the two germline ends. The CDR3 spans 14 residues. Looked up from germline, CDR1 is WSHSY and CDR2 is SAAADI. As DNA, the CDR3 is TGCGCCAGCGGGACGGAGGGGAGAGGCGACGAGCAGTACTTC. Amino acids: CASGTEGRGDEQYF.

This chain joins TRBV12-3 or TRBV12-4 and TRBJ2-5; D assignment may be TRBD1 or TRBD2 (5 bases each). V lost 6 bases, J lost 2 bases, and 10 bases lay in between. This CDR3 contains 13 residues. The CDR3 sequence is CASRGPEQETQYF. In nucleotides, the CDR3 is TGTGCCAGCAGGGGACCGGAACAAGAGACCCAGTACTTC.

The chain's CDR3 is CASSQDFGLGETQYF. CDR3 nucleotides: TGTGCCAGCAGCCAAGATTTCGGGCTGGGAGAGACCCAGTACTTC. The gene calls are TRBV3-1 and TRBJ2-5; D is uncertain. V was cut by 0 bases and J by 4 bases, with 12 bases left in between. This CDR3 spans 15 amino acids. Per the germline V gene, CDR1 is LGHDT and CDR2 is YNNKEL (reference sequence).

This clonotype was seen more than once but under ten times. The rearrangement uses TRBV29-1 and TRBJ2-7, with 9 bases aligning to TRBD1. CDR3 length: 14 residues. Germline V gene data show CDR1 as SQVTM and CDR2 as ANQGSEA. Trimming cost V 4 bases and J 4 bases; bases outside gene matches: 8. The CDR3 nucleotides are TGCAGCGTTGCGCCGGGACAGGGTCAGTACGAGCAGTACTTC. Translating it yields CSVAPGQGQYEQYF.

This clonotype was counted between two and nine times. The chain couples TRBV2 to TRBJ2-3; D perhaps matches TRBD2 (6 bases). Germline loops: CDR1 SNHLY, CDR2 FYNNEI. Trimming removed 11 bases from V and 2 bases from J, with 8 bases in between. CDR3 length: 11 residues. In nucleotides, the CDR3 is TGTGCCGGGGGGTCCACAGATACGCAGTATTTT. It yields the protein CAGGSTDTQYF.

Only a few counts were recorded for this clonotype. The rearrangement uses TRBV20-1 and TRBJ2-1; 12 bases line up with TRBD2. The CDR3 consists of 18 residues. Germline V gives CDR1 DFQATT, CDR2 SNEGSKA (reference sequence). Germline trimming cut 2 bases from V and 0 bases from J; bases unmatched to any gene: 8. The CDR3 nucleotides read TGCAGTGCTAGACAAGCTAGCGGGAGGGGTGGCTCCTACAATGAGCAGTTCTTC. It translates to CSARQASGRGGSYNEQFF.

This clonotype was seen many times. The chain combines TRBV5-1 with TRBJ2-7; D gene ambiguous. From germline, CDR1 is SGHRS and CDR2 YFSETQ. V shed 0 bases and J shed 4 bases, with 14 bases lying between them. The CDR3 contains 15 residues. The CDR3 DNA sequence: TGCGCCAGCAGCTTGGCTTCAGAGACCTTTTACGAGCAGTACTTC. The encoded protein is CASSLASETFYEQYF. The variable domain in full, completed from reference TRBV5-1 and TRBJ2-7, reads KAGVTQTPRYLIKTRGQQVTLSCSPISGHRSVSWYQQTPGQGLQFLFEYFSETQRNKGNFPGRFSGRQFSNSRSEMNVSTLELGDSALYLCASSLASETFYEQYFGPGTRLTVT.